One and the same sample provided the 17 T cell receptor beta chains below, sequenced in a study of control samples from healthy donors and cancer patients (dated by TCRdb to about 2020). Library generation was performed with the immunoSEQ multiplex PCR assay. Not all clones reach the TCRdb copy of this immuneACCESS table, which keeps in-frame sequences only. Checked studies attribute under half of the gap to unresolved V genes and leave the rest unexplained. A total of fewer than 90,000 clones appear in this sample, 70% to 90% of them only once. The ten largest clones represent about 1.9% of the sample. The material sequenced was PBMCs. The receptors were sampled from an older woman with head and neck cancer.

This sequence joins TRBV3-1 (or the pseudogene TRBV3-2) and TRBJ2-1; 12 bases agree with TRBD2. The CDR3 totals 19 residues. J was trimmed by 0 bases and V by 1 base; bases with no gene match: 7. In germline, CDR1 is LGHDT, CDR2 YNNKEL (reference sequence). CDR3 nucleotides: TGTGCCAGCAGCCAAGTCGCTGGACTAGCGGGAAGCTCCTACAATGAGCAGTTCTTC. Encoded protein: CASSQVAGLAGSSYNEQFF.

The V call is TRBV20-1, the J call TRBJ2-7; D possibly corresponds to TRBD2 (6 bases). V dropped 3 bases and J dropped 0 bases, with 15 bases sitting between them. Germline V CDR1 and CDR2: DFQATT, SNEGSKA (reference sequence). The CDR3 loop spans 15 amino acids. The CDR3 is CSASYSSVSSYEQYF. The CDR3 nucleotides read TGCAGTGCTAGTTATTCTAGCGTGAGCTCCTACGAGCAGTACTTC.

The gene calls are TRBV29-1 and TRBJ2-5, with D unclear. Trimming left V 5 bases short and J 4 bases short, with 11 bases between. Germline-derived CDR1 and CDR2 are SQVTM and ANQGSEA. CDR3 length: 12 amino acids. CDR3 nucleotides: TGCAGCGTTTTCGGGTGGGGAGAGACCCAGTACTTC. Its translation: CSVFGWGETQYF.

This chain connects TRBV6-2 or TRBV6-3 to TRBJ2-4; 12 bases agree with TRBD1. Germline CDR1 is MNHEY and CDR2 is SVGEGT. The trim removed 4 bases at V and 8 bases at J, leaving 9 bases unmatched. The CDR3 is 16 residues long. CDR3 nucleotide sequence: TGTGCCAGCAGTTCGCGGGGGACAGGGGGCGCGGACATTCAGTACTTC. The encoded protein is CASSSRGTGGADIQYF.

CDR3 amino acids: CSAMTRDSIAKNIQYF. CDR3 DNA sequence: TGCAGCGCAATGACTCGGGACAGTATAGCCAAAAACATTCAGTACTTC. The genes are TRBV29-1 and TRBJ2-4; 7 nucleotides match TRBD1. Germline trimming cut 7 bases from V and 0 bases from J; bases unmatched to any gene: 12. The CDR3 is 16 residues long. The germline V gene has CDR1 SQVTM and CDR2 ANQGSEA. Complete variable domain (other parts from reference TRBV29-1 and TRBJ2-4): SAVISQKPSRDICQRGTSLTIQCQVDSQVTMMFWYRQQPGQSLTLIATANQGSEATYESGFVIDKFPISRPNLTFSTLTVSNMSPEDSSIYLCSAMTRDSIAKNIQYFGAGTRLSVL.

This chain connects TRBV11-2 to TRBJ2-5; possibly TRBD1 for D (6 bases). The CDR3 has 13 residues. V gave up 5 bases and J gave up 2 bases, with 9 bases separating them. CDR1 and CDR2 from the germline V gene are SGHAT and FQNNGV. The CDR3 region has the DNA TGTGCCAGCAGCGGGGGACATCAAGAGACCCAGTACTTC. Translated: CASSGGHQETQYF.

The chain is built from TRBV5-1 and TRBJ1-1; TRBD1 might be the D (5 bases). This CDR3 region has 13 residues. Germline lookup yields CDR1 SGHRS and CDR2 YFSETQ. Trimming removed 8 bases from V and 2 bases from J, with 13 bases in between. The CDR3 spells CARRGEVNTEAFF. As DNA, the CDR3 is TGCGCCAGGCGGGGGGAGGTTAACACTGAAGCTTTCTTT. Together with reference TRBV5-1 and TRBJ1-1, the CDR3 gives the full variable domain: KAGVTQTPRYLIKTRGQQVTLSCSPISGHRSVSWYQQTPGQGLQFLFEYFSETQRNKGNFPGRFSGRQFSNSRSEMNVSTLELGDSALYLCARRGEVNTEAFFGQGTRLTVV.

V is TRBV3-1 (or the pseudogene TRBV3-2) and J is TRBJ1-1; D may be TRBD1 (6 bases). From germline, CDR1 is LGHDT and CDR2 YNNKEL (reference sequence). The CDR3 is 14 amino acids. The V end lost 3 bases, the J end lost 2 bases, and 10 bases lay between the germline ends. The CDR3 nucleotides are TGTGCCAGCAGCCAGGGGACACAAAACACTGAAGCTTTCTTT. Translation gives CASSQGTQNTEAFF.

This rearrangement joins TRBV30 to TRBJ1-6; TRBD1 might be the D (6 bases). This CDR3 region has 16 residues. Germline CDR1 GTSNPN, CDR2 SVGIG (reference sequence). The V end was cut by 1 base, the J end by 7 bases, with 17 bases between. The CDR3 DNA sequence: TGTGCCTGGAGTGCCTCCTGGGGGCAAGGGAATTCACCCCTCCACTTT. Its translation: CAWSASWGQGNSPLHF.

V is TRBV18 and J is TRBJ2-3; TRBD2 aligns across 12 bases. The CDR3 loop spans 14 amino acids. CDR1 is KGHSH, CDR2 LQKENI, per germline. Trimming took 6 bases from V and 7 from J; bases not matched to a gene: 5. CDR3 sequence reads: CASSQTSGRYTQYF. The CDR3 bases are TGTGCCAGCTCCCAGACTAGCGGGAGATATACGCAGTATTTT.

V and J are TRBV6-5 and TRBJ1-3, with D maybe TRBD1 (5 bases). Germline-derived CDR1 and CDR2 are MNHEY and SVGAGI. This CDR3 contains 15 residues. The V end was cut by 7 bases, the J end by 2 bases, with 15 bases between. CDR3 DNA sequence: TGTGCCAGCAATCCATCCGGGGGGACTGGAAACACCATATATTTT. This sequence encodes CASNPSGGTGNTIYF.

J is TRBJ2-5 and V is TRBV7-2; D remains ambiguous. Trimming left V 1 base short and J 5 bases short, with 20 bases between. The length of the CDR3 is 17 residues. Germline CDR1 reads SGHTA; CDR2 reads FQGNSA. In nucleotides, the CDR3 is TGTGCCAGCAGCTTAGTCTCCTCTCCTTGGGCGGAGGAGACCCAGTACTTC. Amino acids: CASSLVSSPWAEETQYF.

The sample holds one count of this clone. This rearrangement joins TRBV7-2 to TRBJ1-6; 9 bases agree with TRBD1. The CDR3 contains 16 residues. The V gene end was trimmed by 3 bases and the J gene end by 10 bases; junction bases not matched to a gene: 10. CDR1 is SGHTA, CDR2 FQGNSA, per germline. The CDR3 sequence is CASSFSGTGLGSPLHF. CDR3 bases: TGTGCCAGCAGCTTCTCCGGGACAGGGCTCGGATCACCCCTCCACTTT.

This clone came up once. J is TRBJ2-2 and V is TRBV7-7, with 8 bases that match TRBD2. The V segment lost 3 bases and the J segment 0 bases; nucleotides outside the gene matches: 3. This CDR3 contains 16 residues. Germline V CDR1 and CDR2: SSHAT, FNYEAQ (reference sequence). Here the CDR3 reads CASSFTSGPNTGELFF. CDR3 coding DNA: TGTGCCAGCAGCTTCACTAGCGGACCGAACACCGGGGAGCTGTTTTTT.

Only a few counts were recorded for this clone. The V call is TRBV4-1, the J call TRBJ2-1, with D perhaps matching TRBD2 (6 bases). Germline-derived CDR1 and CDR2 are MGHRA and YSYEKL. This CDR3 has 17 amino acids. V was trimmed by 2 bases and J by 7 bases, leaving 21 bases between them. The CDR3 is CASSQSSTRGTRNEQFF. The CDR3 bases are TGCGCCAGCAGCCAAAGTTCGACTAGAGGAACCCGGAATGAGCAGTTCTTC.

The chain carries TRBV29-1 and TRBJ2-7; TRBD2 matches 11 bases. The germline gives CDR1 SQVTM, CDR2 ANQGSEA. The length of the CDR3 is 13 residues. V gave up 6 bases and J gave up 4 bases; unmatched junction bases: 5. The CDR3 spells CSVGTSGSYEQYF. The CDR3 nucleotides are TGCAGCGTGGGAACTAGCGGGAGTTACGAGCAGTACTTC.

The chain is built from TRBV4-1 and TRBJ2-1; 11 nucleotides agree with TRBD2. Per germline, CDR1 MGHRA and CDR2 YSYEKL. The J segment lost 9 bases and the V segment lost 2 bases, leaving 6 bases of the junction unmatched. This CDR3 region has 15 residues. Here the CDR3 reads CASSQPGLAVVEQFF. CDR3 DNA: TGCGCCAGCAGCCAACCGGGACTAGCGGTCGTTGAGCAGTTCTTC.